Below are 9 T cell receptor beta chains sequenced from a single sample in a study of CD8 T cells in Susac syndrome. An input of 0.5 to 1 ug of RNA was subjected to reverse transcription using random hexamers. TCRdb reprocessed the immunoSEQ multiplex PCR reads with MiXCR, giving one entry per CDR3 protein. This sample carries over 100,000 distinct CDR3 sequences, 90% to 95% of them seen once, and the ten largest clones take about 0.28%. The sequenced sample consisted of CD8+ T cells from PBMCs. These receptors were collected from a human donor with Susac syndrome.

The chain couples TRBV20-1 to TRBJ2-7, with a tentative D call TRBD2 (6 bases). Germline assignment: CDR1 DFQATT and CDR2 SNEGSKA (reference sequence). The CDR3 length is 14 residues. V dropped 5 bases and J dropped 0 bases, with 14 bases sitting between them. The CDR3 DNA is TGCAGTGCTGGAAGTCTGGGGGGCTCCTACGAGCAGTACTTC. Translated: CSAGSLGGSYEQYF.

The chain joins TRBV7-9 to TRBJ1-6; tentatively, D is TRBD1 (5 bases). The V gene's germline CDR1 is SEHNR and CDR2 FQNEAQ (reference sequence). V lost 3 bases and J lost 8, with 14 bases in between. This CDR3 is 15 amino acids long. CDR3 loop: CASSFHQGTDSPLHF. The CDR3 coding sequence is TGTGCCAGCAGCTTTCATCAGGGAACTGATTCACCCCTCCACTTT.

This clonotype was counted between two and nine times. The gene calls are TRBV6-1 and TRBJ1-5; D not certain. The V end lost 5 bases, the J end lost 5 bases, and 7 bases lay between the germline ends. The CDR3 spans 12 residues. Looked up from germline, CDR1 is MNHNS and CDR2 is SASEGT. The CDR3 DNA is TGTGCCAGCAGTCGCAGCCATCAGCCCCAGCATTTT. Translation: CASSRSHQPQHF.

This clonotype was seen just once. V usage is TRBV20-1 and J usage is TRBJ1-1; no reliable D call. CDR1 and CDR2 from the germline V gene are DFQATT and SNEGSKA (reference sequence). The CDR3 runs 11 residues. V was trimmed by 5 bases and J by 2 bases, leaving 6 bases between them. The chain's CDR3 is CSAEGNTEAFF. Here the CDR3 DNA reads TGCAGTGCTGAGGGTAACACTGAAGCTTTCTTT.

The chain carries TRBV15 and TRBJ2-7; no clear D. V lost 2 bases and J 3 bases, leaving 20 bases between the germline ends. This CDR3 is built from 17 residues. The germline CDR1 and CDR2 sequences are LNHNV and YYDKDF (reference sequence). The CDR3 here is CATSRNEITNSYYEQYF. For the CDR3, the DNA is TGTGCCACCAGCAGAAATGAGATTACTAACAGCTACTACGAGCAGTACTTC.

The chain uses TRBV4-1 and TRBJ2-7, with a weak D call TRBD2 (6 bases). Trimming removed 1 base from V and 3 bases from J, with 16 bases in between. CDR3 length equals 16 residues. From germline, CDR1 is MGHRA and CDR2 YSYEKL. The DNA for the CDR3 is TGCGCCAGCAGCCAAGGGAGGGAGACCGCTGTCTACGAGCAGTACTTC. Protein sequence: CASSQGRETAVYEQYF.

J is TRBJ2-7 and V is TRBV6-5; D gene uncertain. This CDR3 is built from 13 residues. The V end was cut by 0 bases, the J end by 6 bases, with 9 bases between. Germline V lookup: CDR1 MNHEY, CDR2 SVGAGI. The chain's CDR3 is CASSYSRSVEQYF. The CDR3 DNA reads as TGTGCCAGCAGTTACTCGAGGTCGGTCGAGCAGTACTTC.

The chain carries TRBV7-9 and TRBJ2-3, with 8 bases lining up with TRBD2. CDR3 length: 15 residues. CDR1 SEHNR and CDR2 FQNEAQ come from the germline V gene (reference sequence). V dropped 3 bases and J dropped 0; count of bases not matched to a gene: 2. Here the CDR3 DNA reads TGTGCCAGCAGCTTGTGGACTAGCAGCACAGATACGCAGTATTTT. This gives the protein CASSLWTSSTDTQYF.

The chain is built from TRBV27 and TRBJ2-7, with 8 bases fitting TRBD1. The CDR3 sequence is 15 residues long. V trimming: 0 bases; J trimming: 3 bases; junction bases outside the gene matches: 4. CDR1 is MNHEY, CDR2 SMNVEV, per germline (reference sequence). CDR3 protein: CASSLSAGGRYEQYF. CDR3 coding DNA: TGTGCCAGCAGTTTATCGGCAGGGGGCCGCTACGAGCAGTACTTC.